These 14 T cell receptor beta chains share one sample of origin, sequenced in a study of molecular identifiers for immune sequencing clone quantification. TCRdb re-called the PCR reads through MiXCR, storing one row per CDR3 protein. The top ten clones hold under 0.95% of a sample with just under 650,000 distinct CDR3 sequences, just under 20% of them seen once. Sequenced: naive CD8+ T cells from blood, with Jurkat cell RNA spiked in. Subset given: FACS-sorted CD8+CD4-CCR7+CD45RA+ naive T cells. These receptors were taken from a human donor in good health. Some libraries in this study had Jurkat cell RNA spiked in.

This clonotype turned up a few times. The junction does not match germline at one end; this may be a read error. Here the CDR3 reads CANSHNEQFF. The CDR3 nucleotides are TGTGCCAACAGTCACAATGAGCAGTTCTTC. The V gene is TRBV28, the J gene TRBJ2-1; no clear D. The V gene's germline CDR1 is MDHEN and CDR2 SYDVKM. This CDR3 is 10 amino acids long.

This clonotype is a singleton in its sample. A much larger clone is a single base away; this may be a read error. V gene TRBV20-1 combines with J gene TRBJ2-7; D perhaps matches TRBD2 (5 bases). CDR1 DFQATT and CDR2 SNEGSKA come from the germline V gene (reference sequence). The CDR3 has 13 residues. CDR3 in DNA: TGCGGTGCCGATAGCGCGTCTTCCTACGAGCAGTACTTC. It specifies CGADSASSYEQYF.

The rearrangement links TRBV27 to TRBJ2-7; 7 bases fit TRBD1. V gave up 8 bases and J gave up 3 bases; unmatched junction bases: 7. CDR3 length: 13 residues. Germline CDR1 and CDR2: MNHEY and SMNVEV (reference sequence). The CDR3 region has the DNA TGTGCCAGCGGTTCTCGACAGGGCTACGAGCAGTACTTC. Translated, it gives CASGSRQGYEQYF.

J is TRBJ2-3 and V is TRBV4-3; 7 nucleotides align to TRBD1. The CDR3 runs 14 residues. The germline CDR1 and CDR2 sequences are LGHNA and YSLEER. V dropped 4 bases and J dropped 7; count of bases not matched to a gene: 8. CDR3 region: CASSPGEGAYTQYF. The CDR3 DNA sequence: TGCGCCAGCAGCCCCGGAGAGGGGGCTTATACGCAGTATTTT.

This clonotype has a count of ten or more. In DNA form, the CDR3 reads TGTGCCAGCAGCTCAGTAGCAGATACGCAGTATTTT. Amino acid sequence: CASSSVADTQYF. The rearrangement uses TRBV13 and TRBJ2-3, with D hard to call. Germline lookup yields CDR1 PRHDT and CDR2 FYEKMQ (reference sequence). This CDR3 has 12 residues. V was pared by 4 bases and J by 4 bases, with 6 bases between. Full variable domain (missing parts from reference TRBV13 and TRBJ2-3): AAGVIQSPRHLIKEKRETATLKCYPIPRHDTVYWYQQGPGQDPQFLISFYEKMQSDKGSIPDRFSAQQFSDYHSELNMSSLELGDSALYFCASSSVADTQYFGPGTRLTVL.

The table lists this clonotype with many counts. The CDR3 DNA reads TGTGCCAGTACCTACGACAGGGGGCAGCCCCAGCATTTT. This sequence encodes CASTYDRGQPQHF. This chain links TRBV19 with TRBJ1-5; 9 bases line up with TRBD1. This CDR3 has 13 residues. Germline V CDR1 and CDR2: LNHDA, SQIVND (reference sequence). The V and J ends lost 7 bases and 7 bases, in that order; junction bases with no gene match: 5.

Remarks on this clonotype: Just one base apart from a much larger clone, this may be a read error. The CDR3 end shows no conserved phenylalanine or tryptophan, and so a read error is likely. V is TRBV19 and J is TRBJ2-7, with D maybe TRBD1 (5 bases). V was shortened by 6 bases and J by 1 base, with 10 bases between the two germline ends. This CDR3 is built from 13 residues. The V gene's germline CDR1 is LNHDA and CDR2 SQIVND (reference sequence). As DNA, the CDR3 is TGTGCCAGTAGCCCACAGGTGTCCTACGAGCAGTACCTC. As protein: CASSPQVSYEQYL.

This clonotype was observed many times. The chain employs TRBV9 and TRBJ1-4; D might be TRBD1 (5 bases). V was clipped by 5 bases and J by 6 bases, with 17 bases between them. CDR1 is SGDLS, CDR2 YYNGEE, per germline. The CDR3 has 15 amino acids. CDR3 protein: CASSDDWGNDEKLFF. CDR3 nucleotide sequence: TGTGCCAGCAGTGACGACTGGGGGAATGATGAAAAACTGTTTTTT.

Turning to this clonotype: One base away lies a much larger clone, so this may be a sequencing read error. The genes are TRBV27 and TRBJ2-1; D perhaps matches TRBD2 (6 bases). The CDR3 length is 15 residues. The V gene's germline CDR1 is MNHEY and CDR2 SMNVEV (reference sequence). This CDR3 reads CASSLTGSGGNEQSF. The CDR3 bases are TGTGCCAGCAGTTTAACCGGGAGTGGAGGCAATGAGCAGTCCTTC.

With regard to this clonotype: This may arise from a read error, as a much more abundant clone is one base away. J is TRBJ2-3 and V is TRBV5-6; tentative D call: TRBD2 (6 bases). Germline CDR1 SGHDT, CDR2 YYEEEE. The germline V and J ends were trimmed by 0 bases and 5 bases, with 16 bases remaining between them. The CDR3 runs 16 residues. This CDR3 is CASSLAGTGVRDTQYF. The CDR3 DNA reads TGTGCCAGCAGCTTGGCCGGAACGGGAGTGAGAGATACGCAGTATTTT.

V usage is TRBV20-1 and J usage is TRBJ1-1; 8 bases agree with TRBD1. Trimming at V came to 0 bases and at J to 1 base, leaving 4 bases not matched to a gene. The CDR3 covers 15 residues. Germline assignment: CDR1 DFQATT and CDR2 SNEGSKA (reference sequence). The CDR3 bases are TGCAGTGCTAGAGACTATGGACAGGGGAACACTGAAGCTTTCTTT. Protein product: CSARDYGQGNTEAFF.

This clonotype occurred many times. This rearrangement joins TRBV10-2 to TRBJ2-3, with D uncertain. V lost 3 bases, J lost 2 bases, and 12 bases lay in between. Germline CDR1 WSHSY, CDR2 SAAADI. This CDR3 is built from 15 residues. The CDR3 loop is CASSESGGFTDTQYF. CDR3 bases: TGCGCCAGCAGTGAAAGTGGCGGATTCACAGATACGCAGTATTTT.

The chain links TRBV12-3 or TRBV12-4 to TRBJ2-3; 10 bases align to TRBD2. Trimming cost V 3 bases and J 2 bases; bases outside gene matches: 5. The CDR3 totals 16 residues. As DNA, the CDR3 is TGTGCCAGCAGTTTTTTCGGACTAGCGGCCACAGATACGCAGTATTTT. Protein: CASSFFGLAATDTQYF.

This clonotype was observed at least ten times. V and J are TRBV12-3 or TRBV12-4 and TRBJ2-4, with TRBD2 matching over 10 bases. V lost 5 bases to trimming and J lost 0 bases; unmatched junction nucleotides: 7. CDR3 length equals 17 residues. The CDR3 region has the DNA TGTGCCAGCAGTCCTCATACTAGCGGGATAGCCAAAAACATTCAGTACTTC. It specifies CASSPHTSGIAKNIQYF.